The 18 T cell receptor beta chains below all came from one sample that was sequenced in a study of response to subunit inactivated influenza vaccine. TCRdb reanalysed the RT-PCR reads using MiXCR and keeps one entry per CDR3 protein. The top ten clones hold 2.8% of a sample with about 540,000 distinct CDR3 sequences, 20% to 25% of them seen once. This same sample was also part of a study on T cells expressing NK-cell markers. That paper notes: TCR beta cDNA was generated via 5'RACE template switching incorporating UMIs.

Sequenced here: CD4+ T cells sorted from PBMCs, sampled 12 days after vaccination. The receptors stem from a middle-aged man who received an inactivated influenza vaccine.

The CDR3, as DNA: TGCGCCAGCAAACCCGGGGGTGGCACAGATACGCAGTATTTT. Amino acids: CASKPGGGTDTQYF. The chain is built from TRBV4-1 and TRBJ2-3, with a possible D match to TRBD2 (6 bases). Germline CDR1 reads MGHRA; CDR2 reads YSYEKL. Trimming took off 7 bases at V and 1 base at J, with 12 bases between the two ends. The length of the CDR3 is 14 residues.

This clonotype has only a few counts. A read error may account for a junction end that differs from germline. The V gene is TRBV20-1, the J gene TRBJ2-5; 12 nucleotides agree with TRBD2. This CDR3 is 14 amino acids long. CDR1 and CDR2 (germline): DFQATT, SNEGSKA (reference sequence). CDR3 amino acids: CSASLAGGQVTQYF. The CDR3 region has the DNA TGCAGTGCTAGCCTAGCGGGGGGGCAAGTGACCCAGTACTTC.

This chain uses TRBV11-3 with TRBJ2-5, with 10 bases lining up with TRBD1. Germline V lookup: CDR1 SGHNT, CDR2 YENEEA. The junction had 5 bases not matched to a gene; V was cut back by 5 bases and J by 2 bases. The CDR3 runs 15 residues. The CDR3 spells CASSQTGGEQETQYF. In DNA, the CDR3 is TGTGCCAGCAGCCAGACAGGGGGCGAACAAGAGACCCAGTACTTC.

The gene calls are TRBV20-1 and TRBJ2-6; D may match TRBD1 or TRBD2 (5 bases each). The CDR3 contains 15 residues. Looked up from germline, CDR1 is DFQATT and CDR2 is SNEGSKA (reference sequence). The germline V and J ends were trimmed by 5 bases and 0 bases, with 11 bases remaining between them. CDR3 coding DNA: TGCAGTGCTCGGGACGCCTACTCTGGGGCCAACGTCCTGACTTTC. It yields the protein CSARDAYSGANVLTF.

The V and J genes are TRBV20-1 and TRBJ2-5; TRBD2 matches 11 bases. The V gene end was trimmed by 7 bases and the J gene end by 3 bases; junction bases not matched to a gene: 7. Germline CDR1 DFQATT, CDR2 SNEGSKA (reference sequence). The CDR3 loop spans 14 amino acids. The CDR3 DNA sequence: TGCAGTGTTAGCTCGACTAGCGGGAAAGAGACCCAGTACTTC. Translating it yields CSVSSTSGKETQYF.

This clonotype was found a few times. The rearrangement links TRBV20-1 to TRBJ2-7; D not certain. CDR1 DFQATT and CDR2 SNEGSKA come from the germline V gene (reference sequence). The CDR3 has 14 amino acids. V was clipped by 1 base and J by 3 bases, with 13 bases between them. The CDR3 sequence: CSARVFGRSYEQYF. The CDR3 nucleotides are TGCAGTGCTAGAGTGTTTGGCCGGAGCTACGAGCAGTACTTC.

The chain joins TRBV5-1 to TRBJ2-2; D unresolved. Germline V CDR1 and CDR2: SGHRS, YFSETQ. V lost 2 bases and J lost 6, with 14 bases in between. The CDR3 covers 15 residues. In DNA, the CDR3 is TGCGCCAGCAGCTTTGACTCAAACTTGTCCGGGGAGCTGTTTTTT. Encoded protein: CASSFDSNLSGELFF.

The CDR3 reads CASSPRTGATGANVLTF. CDR3 in DNA: TGTGCCAGCAGTCCCCGAACAGGGGCAACGGGGGCCAACGTCCTGACTTTC. The V and J genes are TRBV28 and TRBJ2-6, with 7 bases fitting TRBD1. In germline, CDR1 is MDHEN, CDR2 SYDVKM. The CDR3 has 17 amino acids. V lost 5 bases and J lost 4; bases outside the gene matches: 11.

This clonotype has a handful of counts. The rearrangement joins TRBV29-1 to TRBJ2-3, with TRBD2 matching over 16 bases. This CDR3 comprises 17 residues. In germline, CDR1 is SQVTM, CDR2 ANQGSEA. V gave up 6 bases and J gave up 1 base; unmatched junction bases: 7. CDR3 loop: CSVKGTSGGGGTDTQYF. For the CDR3, the DNA is TGCAGCGTCAAAGGGACTAGCGGGGGGGGTGGCACAGATACGCAGTATTTT.

This clonotype was seen a few times. This rearrangement joins TRBV7-9 to TRBJ1-6; D is perhaps TRBD1 (5 bases). V lost 1 base and J lost 0, with 10 bases in between. This CDR3 has 17 amino acids. The germline V gene encodes CDR1 SEHNR and CDR2 FQNEAQ (reference sequence). CDR3 sequence: CASSLGAGSSYNSPLHF. The DNA of the CDR3 is TGTGCCAGCAGCTTAGGTGCAGGGAGCTCCTATAATTCACCCCTCCACTTT.

Only a few counts were recorded for this clonotype. The chain combines TRBV5-1 with TRBJ1-1; possibly TRBD1 for D (6 bases). Trimming removed 4 bases from V and 6 bases from J, with 10 bases in between. Germline V lookup: CDR1 SGHRS, CDR2 YFSETQ. This CDR3 spans 12 amino acids. For the CDR3, the DNA is TGCGCCAGCAGCCTTCCAGGGGCTGAAGCTTTCTTT. Its protein is CASSLPGAEAFF. The full variable domain, in which reference TRBV5-1 and TRBJ1-1 provide the parts outside the CDR3, is KAGVTQTPRYLIKTRGQQVTLSCSPISGHRSVSWYQQTPGQGLQFLFEYFSETQRNKGNFPGRFSGRQFSNSRSEMNVSTLELGDSALYLCASSLPGAEAFFGQGTRLTVV.

The chain combines TRBV5-1 with TRBJ1-1; 7 positions agree with TRBD1. Germline V gene data show CDR1 as SGHRS and CDR2 as YFSETQ. The trim removed 4 bases at V and 0 bases at J, leaving 9 bases unmatched. CDR3 length equals 16 residues. CDR3: CASSIRQGLMNTEAFF. The DNA of the CDR3 is TGCGCCAGCAGCATAAGACAGGGCCTCATGAACACTGAAGCTTTCTTT.

This clonotype was detected a few times. This chain uses TRBV29-1 with TRBJ2-7; D gene unclear. The CDR3 sequence is 11 residues long. Trimming left V 2 bases short and J 6 bases short, with 8 bases between. Germline values: CDR1 SQVTM, CDR2 ANQGSEA. DNA of the CDR3: TGCAGCGTTGAACAGTGGAGCGAGCAGTACTTC. Its translation: CSVEQWSEQYF.

The chain combines TRBV12-3 or TRBV12-4 with TRBJ2-1; D call uncertain. CDR3 length: 14 residues. Between the trimmed V and J ends, which lost 6 bases and 0 bases, there was a span of 9 bases. The CDR3 DNA follows: TGTGCCAGCAGGCCGTCGAGCTCCTACAATGAGCAGTTCTTC. Translating gives CASRPSSSYNEQFF.

As for this clonotype: The junction shows a germline mismatch at one end, possibly a read error. DNA of the CDR3: TGTGCCAGCAGTACCTCCAGGGGTTTCGACAATGGGCAGTTCTTC. Protein sequence: CASSTSRGFDNGQFF. This chain uses TRBV28 with TRBJ2-1; possible D gene TRBD1, 6 bases. Germline lookup yields CDR1 MDHEN and CDR2 SYDVKM. The CDR3 has 15 residues.

The chain carries TRBV21-1 and TRBJ1-1; the table names TRBD1, a call not compared with the DNA. TRBV21-1 represents a pseudogene. CDR3 length: 12 amino acids. This CDR3 is CASSRDRGILFF. CDR3 in DNA: TGTGCCAGCAGCCGGGACAGGGGGATCCTTTTCTTT.

This clonotype was counted between two and nine times. The genes are TRBV18 and TRBJ2-1; perhaps TRBD2 as D (6 bases). The CDR3 is made up of 14 amino acids. V was cut by 4 bases and J by 7 bases, with 14 bases left in between. Germline V gene sequence: CDR1 KGHSH, CDR2 LQKENI. CDR3 DNA sequence: TGTGCCAGCTCACGGGCCGGGGGAGTGAATGAGCAGTTCTTC. Amino acids: CASSRAGGVNEQFF.

The chain is built from TRBV12-3 or TRBV12-4 and TRBJ2-7, with 7 bases aligning to TRBD1. V was clipped by 5 bases and J by 2 bases; unmatched bases: 6. The CDR3 is 14 residues long. The DNA of the CDR3 is TGTGCCAGCAGTACACCGGACAGGCCCTACGAGCAGTACTTC. This sequence encodes CASSTPDRPYEQYF.